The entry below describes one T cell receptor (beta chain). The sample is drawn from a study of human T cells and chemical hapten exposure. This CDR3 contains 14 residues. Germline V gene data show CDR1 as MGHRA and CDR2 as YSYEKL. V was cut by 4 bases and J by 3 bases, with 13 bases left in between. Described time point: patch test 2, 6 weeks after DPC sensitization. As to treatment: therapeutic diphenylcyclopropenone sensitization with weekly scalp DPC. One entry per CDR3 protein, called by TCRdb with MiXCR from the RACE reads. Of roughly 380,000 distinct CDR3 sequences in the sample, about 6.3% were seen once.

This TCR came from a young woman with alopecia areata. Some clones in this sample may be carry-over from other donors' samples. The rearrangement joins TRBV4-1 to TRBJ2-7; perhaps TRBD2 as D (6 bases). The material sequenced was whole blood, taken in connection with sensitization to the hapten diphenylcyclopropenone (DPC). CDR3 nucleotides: TGCGCCAGCAGCCCGGGGGTGGCAAGCTACGAGCAGTACTTC. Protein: CASSPGVASYEQYF.